This T cell receptor (beta chain) was observed in a study of shared clonotypes between healthy human individuals (dated by TCRdb to between 2020 and 2021). Study-level background: The cohort comprised two women and a few men aged 18 to 49 years. To increase sequencing depth and limit assay-specific biases, different laboratories used diverse techniques to prepare libraries and sequence TCR repertoires. Each donor's leukapheresis produced roughly between about 0.9 and 9.5 billion PBMCs. Blood TCR repertoires of four to six healthy adults were deeply sequenced to estimate repertoire size and the extent of clonotype sharing between individuals. For each donor, CD4 naive and CD4 memory were each given three plates, CD8 naive was given two plates, and CD8 memory was given one plate. General study outcomes and caveats: Pairwise subsampling led to the expectation that sequencing depth would affect the degree of clonotype sharing among donors. Clonotypes shared by all four sorted-subset donors showed higher generation probabilities than non-shared clonotypes. Rarefaction of sorted-subset datasets indicated incomplete sequencing despite the large sequencing depth. Sampling was restricted to blood, and TCR repertoires in tissue are likely to differ from TCR repertoires in blood. Across four donors, roughly 5% of naive CD4, roughly 3.5% of naive CD8, roughly 2.3% of memory CD4, and under 0.45% of memory CD8 clonotypes were shared. Naive subsets generally had larger estimated clonotype richness than memory subsets. The genetic and exposure-history diversity represented was limited by the small number of donors.

Using the deep immunoSEQ assay, TCR CDR3 regions were amplified from genomic DNA by multiplex PCR. For each cell subset, the extracted genomic DNA was distributed evenly across all wells of several immunoSEQ 96-well plates, and each plate served as one replicate. For sorted subsets, each replicate PCR was loaded with 200 to 250 ng genomic DNA, equivalent to some 27,000 T cell genomes. Purified libraries were measured with a Qubit 3.0 fluorometer, size-checked on a Bioanalyzer 2100, and measured again with the KAPA Library Quantification kit. A separate single-read 150-cycle Illumina NextSeq 550 flow cell was used to sequence each immunoSEQ 96-well plate. The authors' pipeline ran thus. Because the immunoSEQ output included only junctional sequences and no quality scores, the filtering could not be the same as the filtering used for full-length reads. To assign V/J genes and CDR3, sequences were annotated using PyIR, a Python wrapper for IgBLAST v1.9, with IMGT germline references. Reads with weak V/J assignments (E-value above 1e-6), missing CDR3, stop codons, out-of-frame junctions, or ambiguous translated residues were removed. V3J clonotypes were defined by identical inferred V gene, J gene, and CDR3 amino acid sequence. To compute the percentage overlap between repertoires, the number of shared unique clonotypes was divided by the size of the smaller repertoire. Three approaches were used to assess repertoire richness: RTK rarefaction, the Chao1 estimator, and Recon v2.1 estimates of unobserved clonotypes. For all TCRbeta clonotypes obtained by the gDNA method from a few donors, generation probabilities were computed with OLGA. TCRdb limited this immuneACCESS table to in-frame rearrangements with V and J called. A share of clones is missing; checked studies link under half to unresolved V genes, and the rest is unexplained. V, J and clone size are taken as reported in that table, and D and trimming were inferred from the DNA itself. This sample is represented by approximately 940,000 clones; roughly 72% of them were singletons. Around 1.4% of the sample is held by the ten biggest clonotypes.

The junction shows trimming of 4 bases on V and 7 bases on J, plus 17 bases between the germline ends. Its CDR3 holds 14 amino acids, cysteine through phenylalanine. Just the 42-base CDR3 DNA is kept, in frame starting at base 1. CDR1 SGDLS and CDR2 YYNGEE were looked up in the germline V gene. Points on this clone: Its antigen is currently not known. No qualities accompany the bases; no much larger clone lies one base away.

The donors were healthy, HIV-negative adults with no recently reported acute infections or vaccinations. All donors were Caucasian adults living in Nashville, Tennessee, USA. CD4+ T cells were enriched by magnetic negative selection; naive cells were then positively selected on CD45RA, and the negative fraction formed the memory subset. After blood collection by leukapheresis, PBMCs were isolated using Ficoll-Histopaque density gradient centrifugation and then cryopreserved in the vapor phase of liquid nitrogen. Purity and quantity of every magnetically sorted T cell population were checked by analytical flow cytometry. From each sorted fraction, genomic DNA was isolated and quantified by UV absorbance on a Nanodrop 2000c.

The origin of this receptor is a man between 18 and 29 years old in good health. The chain links TRBV9 with TRBJ1-1; the D gene identity is not certain. Sequencing was done on a sample of memory CD4+ T cells sorted from blood. Taken with the paper, the label for cell subset or site translates to: CD45RA-negative fraction. The DNA is TGTGCCAGCAGCCCCCTGGGGTCATTGATTGAAGCTTTCTTT. Its product reads: CASSPLGSLIEAFF. The CDR3, completed at both ends by the reference TRBV9 and TRBJ1-1 genes, gives the full variable domain DSGVTQTPKHLITATGQRVTLRCSPRSGDLSVYWYQQSLDQGLQFLIQYYNGEERAKGNILERFSAQQFPDLHSELNLSSLELGDSALYFCASSPLGSLIEAFFGQGTRLTVV.